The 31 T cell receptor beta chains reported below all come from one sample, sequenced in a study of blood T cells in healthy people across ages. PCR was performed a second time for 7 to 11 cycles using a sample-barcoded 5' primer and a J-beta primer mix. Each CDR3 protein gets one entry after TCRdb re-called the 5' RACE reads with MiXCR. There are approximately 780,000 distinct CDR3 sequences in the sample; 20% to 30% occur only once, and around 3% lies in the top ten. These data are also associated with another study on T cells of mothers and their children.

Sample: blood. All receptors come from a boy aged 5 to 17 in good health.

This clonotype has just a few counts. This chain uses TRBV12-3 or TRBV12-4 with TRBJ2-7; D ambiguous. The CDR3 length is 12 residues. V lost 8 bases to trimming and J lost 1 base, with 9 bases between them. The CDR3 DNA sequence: TGTGCCAGCGGGTCAGATTCCTACGAGCAGTACTTC. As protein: CASGSDSYEQYF.

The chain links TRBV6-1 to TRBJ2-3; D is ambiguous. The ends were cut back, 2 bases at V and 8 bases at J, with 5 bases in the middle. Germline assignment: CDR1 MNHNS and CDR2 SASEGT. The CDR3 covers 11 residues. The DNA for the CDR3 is TGTGCCAGCAGTGAAACCTCTACGCAGTATTTT. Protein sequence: CASSETSTQYF.

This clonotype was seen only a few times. The CDR3 DNA follows: TGCGCCAGCAGCTTGGAGAGGGGGTCGACTGGAAACACCATATATTTT. Translating it yields CASSLERGSTGNTIYF. V gene TRBV5-1 combines with J gene TRBJ1-3, with D maybe TRBD1 (6 bases). Trimming removed 0 bases from V and 2 bases from J, with 12 bases in between. The CDR3 is 16 amino acids. Germline lookup yields CDR1 SGHRS and CDR2 YFSETQ.

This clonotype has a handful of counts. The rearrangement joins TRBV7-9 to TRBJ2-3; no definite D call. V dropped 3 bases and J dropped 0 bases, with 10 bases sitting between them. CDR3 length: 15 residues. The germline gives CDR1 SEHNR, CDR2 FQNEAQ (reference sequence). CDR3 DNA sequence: TGTGCCAGCAGCTTGGTTCAGGTTAGCACAGATACGCAGTATTTT. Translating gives CASSLVQVSTDTQYF.

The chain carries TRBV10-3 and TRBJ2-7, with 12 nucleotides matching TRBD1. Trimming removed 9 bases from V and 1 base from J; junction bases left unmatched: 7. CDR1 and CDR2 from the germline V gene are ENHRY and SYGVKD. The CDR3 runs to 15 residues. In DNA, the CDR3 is TGTGCCATAGGGACAGGGGGCTATGATTCCTACGAGCAGTACTTC. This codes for CAIGTGGYDSYEQYF.

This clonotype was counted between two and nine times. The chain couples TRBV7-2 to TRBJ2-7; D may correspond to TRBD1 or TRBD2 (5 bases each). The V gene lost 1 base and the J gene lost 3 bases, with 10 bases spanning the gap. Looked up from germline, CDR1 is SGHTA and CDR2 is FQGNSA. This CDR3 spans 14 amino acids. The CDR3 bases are TGTGCCAGCAGCTTAGGAGGGGATTTCTACGAGCAGTACTTC. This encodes CASSLGGDFYEQYF. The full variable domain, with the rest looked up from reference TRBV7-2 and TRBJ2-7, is GAGVSQSPSNKVTEKGKDVELRCDPISGHTALYWYRQSLGQGLEFLIYFQGNSAPDKSGLPSDRFSAERTGGSVSTLTIQRTQQEDSAVYLCASSLGGDFYEQYFGPGTRLTVT.

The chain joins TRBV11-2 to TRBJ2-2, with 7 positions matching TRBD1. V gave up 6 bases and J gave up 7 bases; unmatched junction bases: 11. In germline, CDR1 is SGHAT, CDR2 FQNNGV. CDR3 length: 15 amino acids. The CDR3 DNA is TGTGCCAGCAGGCCACAGGGGAGAGTGGACGGGGAGCTGTTTTTT. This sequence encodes CASRPQGRVDGELFF.

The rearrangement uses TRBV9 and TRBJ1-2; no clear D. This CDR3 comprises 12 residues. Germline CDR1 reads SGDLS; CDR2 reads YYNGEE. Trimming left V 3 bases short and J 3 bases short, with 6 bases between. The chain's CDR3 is CASSAQDYGYTF. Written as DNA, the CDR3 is TGTGCCAGCAGCGCCCAGGACTATGGCTACACCTTC.

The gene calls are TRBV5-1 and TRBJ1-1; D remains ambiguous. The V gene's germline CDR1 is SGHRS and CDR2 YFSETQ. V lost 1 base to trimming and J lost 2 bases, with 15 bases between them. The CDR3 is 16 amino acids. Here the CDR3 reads CASSLLPRAQNTEAFF. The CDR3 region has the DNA TGCGCCAGCAGCTTGTTGCCCCGAGCCCAAAACACTGAAGCTTTCTTT.

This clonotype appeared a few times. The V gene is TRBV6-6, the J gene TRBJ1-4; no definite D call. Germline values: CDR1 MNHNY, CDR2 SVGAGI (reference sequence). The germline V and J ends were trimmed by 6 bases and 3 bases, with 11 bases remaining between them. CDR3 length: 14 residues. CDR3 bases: TGTGCCAGCAGAACACGAGGGCCTAATGAAAAACTGTTTTTT. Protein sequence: CASRTRGPNEKLFF.

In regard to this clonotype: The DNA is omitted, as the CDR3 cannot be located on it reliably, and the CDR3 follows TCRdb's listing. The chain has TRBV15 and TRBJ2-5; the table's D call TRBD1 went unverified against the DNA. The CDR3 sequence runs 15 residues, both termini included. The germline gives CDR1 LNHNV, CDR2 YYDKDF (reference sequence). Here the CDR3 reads CATLGTGTPQETQYF.

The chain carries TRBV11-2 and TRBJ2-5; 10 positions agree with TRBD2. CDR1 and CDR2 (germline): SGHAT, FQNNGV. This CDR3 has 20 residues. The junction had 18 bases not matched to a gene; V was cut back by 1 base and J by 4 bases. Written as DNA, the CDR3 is TGTGCCAGCAGCTTAGTTAGTCTTTTGTTTGGACTAGCGGCCGGAGAGACCCAGTACTTC. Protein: CASSLVSLLFGLAAGETQYF.

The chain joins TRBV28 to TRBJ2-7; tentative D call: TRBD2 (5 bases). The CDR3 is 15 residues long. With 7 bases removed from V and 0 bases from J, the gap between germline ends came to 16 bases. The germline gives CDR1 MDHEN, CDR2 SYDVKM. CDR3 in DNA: TGTGCCAGCACCCACGCCAGGACTGGCTCCTACGAGCAGTACTTC. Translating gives CASTHARTGSYEQYF. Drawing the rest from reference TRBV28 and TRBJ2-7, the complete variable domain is DVKVTQSSRYLVKRTGEKVFLECVQDMDHENMFWYRQDPGLGLRLIYFSYDVKMKEKGDIPEGYSVSREKKERFSLILESASTNQTSMYLCASTHARTGSYEQYFGPGTRLTVT.

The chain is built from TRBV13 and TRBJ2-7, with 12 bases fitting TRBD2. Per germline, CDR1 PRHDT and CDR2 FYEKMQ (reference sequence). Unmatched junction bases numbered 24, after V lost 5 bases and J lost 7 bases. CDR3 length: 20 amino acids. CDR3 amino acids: CASSLGTSGPRHPPVREQYF. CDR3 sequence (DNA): TGTGCCAGCAGCCTCGGGACTAGCGGGCCCAGACATCCCCCAGTAAGGGAGCAGTACTTC.

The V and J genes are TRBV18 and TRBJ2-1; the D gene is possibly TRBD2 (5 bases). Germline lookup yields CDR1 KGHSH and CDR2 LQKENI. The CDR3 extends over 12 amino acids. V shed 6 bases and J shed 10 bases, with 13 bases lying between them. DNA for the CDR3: TGTGCCAGCTCCCCAACCGGGAAAGAGCAGTTCTTC. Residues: CASSPTGKEQFF.

The CDR3 here is CASSLYGLAGDTQYF. The CDR3 DNA reads as TGCGCCAGCAGCTTATATGGACTAGCGGGAGATACGCAGTATTTT. The chain couples TRBV5-1 to TRBJ2-3; TRBD2 agrees at 11 bases. This CDR3 is built from 15 residues. Trimming took 2 bases from V and 5 from J; bases not matched to a gene: 4. Per germline, CDR1 SGHRS and CDR2 YFSETQ.

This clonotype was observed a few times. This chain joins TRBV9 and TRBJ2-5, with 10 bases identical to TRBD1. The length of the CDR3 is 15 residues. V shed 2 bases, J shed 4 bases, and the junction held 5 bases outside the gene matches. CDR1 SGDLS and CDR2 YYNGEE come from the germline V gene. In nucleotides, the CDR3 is TGTGCCAGCAGCGTGCCGGGACAGGGGTCAGAGACCCAGTACTTC. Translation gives CASSVPGQGSETQYF.

The CDR3 region is CSADSGAKNIQYF. CDR3 DNA: TGCAGTGCTGATTCGGGGGCCAAAAACATTCAGTACTTC. The chain couples TRBV20-1 to TRBJ2-4; D perhaps matches TRBD2 (5 bases). Germline CDR1 reads DFQATT; CDR2 reads SNEGSKA (reference sequence). V dropped 5 bases and J dropped 1 base, with 9 bases sitting between them. CDR3 length: 13 amino acids.

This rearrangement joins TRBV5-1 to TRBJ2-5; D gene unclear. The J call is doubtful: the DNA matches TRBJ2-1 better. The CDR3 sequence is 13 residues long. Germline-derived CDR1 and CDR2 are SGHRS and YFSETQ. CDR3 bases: TGCGCCAGCAGCGCCTTACCGGGCGATGAGCAGTTCTTC. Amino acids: CASSALPGDEQFF.

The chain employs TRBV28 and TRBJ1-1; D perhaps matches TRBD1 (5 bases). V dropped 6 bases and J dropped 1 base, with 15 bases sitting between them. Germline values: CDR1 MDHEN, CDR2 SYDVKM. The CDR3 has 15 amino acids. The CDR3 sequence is CASSILGVGNTEAFF. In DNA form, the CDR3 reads TGTGCCAGCAGCATATTGGGGGTAGGGAACACTGAAGCTTTCTTT.

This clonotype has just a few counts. For the CDR3, the DNA is TGCGCCAGCAGCCAAGAATTCCGGGACGGAGGCGAGCAGTACTTC. This encodes CASSQEFRDGGEQYF. The chain couples TRBV4-1 to TRBJ2-7, with D perhaps assigned TRBD1 or TRBD2 (5 bases each). The CDR3 length is 15 residues. The V end was cut by 0 bases, the J end by 6 bases, with 15 bases between. The germline CDR1 and CDR2 sequences are MGHRA and YSYEKL.

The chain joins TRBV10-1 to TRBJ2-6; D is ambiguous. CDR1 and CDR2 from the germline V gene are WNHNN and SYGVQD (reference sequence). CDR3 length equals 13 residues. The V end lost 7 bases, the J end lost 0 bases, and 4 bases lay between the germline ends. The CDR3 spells CASMASGANVLTF. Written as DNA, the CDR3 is TGCGCCAGCATGGCCTCTGGGGCCAACGTCCTGACTTTC.

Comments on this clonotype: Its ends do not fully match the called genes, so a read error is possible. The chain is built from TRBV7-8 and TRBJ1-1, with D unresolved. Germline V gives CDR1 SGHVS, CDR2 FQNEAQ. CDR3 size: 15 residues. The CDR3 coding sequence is TGTGCCAGCAGTTTAGGGCGGTCCCGCGGCCGGGAAGCTTTCTTT. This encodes CASSLGRSRGREAFF.

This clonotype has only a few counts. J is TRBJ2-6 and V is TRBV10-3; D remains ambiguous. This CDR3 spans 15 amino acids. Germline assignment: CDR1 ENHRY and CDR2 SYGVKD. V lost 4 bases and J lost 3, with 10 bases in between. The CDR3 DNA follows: TGTGCCATCAGTGCCGCGGCTGGTGGGGCCAACGTCCTGACTTTC. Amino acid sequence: CAISAAAGGANVLTF.

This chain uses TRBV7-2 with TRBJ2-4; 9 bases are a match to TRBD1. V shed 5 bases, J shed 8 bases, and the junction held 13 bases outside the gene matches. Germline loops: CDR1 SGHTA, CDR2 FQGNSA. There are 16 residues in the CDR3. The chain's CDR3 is CASSLGQGSTTYIQYF. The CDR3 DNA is TGTGCCAGCAGCCTTGGACAGGGGTCCACCACTTACATTCAGTACTTC.

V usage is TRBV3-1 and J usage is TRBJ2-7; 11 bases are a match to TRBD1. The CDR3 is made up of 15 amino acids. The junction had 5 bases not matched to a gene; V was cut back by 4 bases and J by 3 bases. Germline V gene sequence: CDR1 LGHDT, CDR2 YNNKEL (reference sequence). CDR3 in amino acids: CASSPSGTGGYEQYF. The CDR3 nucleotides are TGTGCCAGCAGCCCCTCCGGGACAGGGGGCTACGAGCAGTACTTC.

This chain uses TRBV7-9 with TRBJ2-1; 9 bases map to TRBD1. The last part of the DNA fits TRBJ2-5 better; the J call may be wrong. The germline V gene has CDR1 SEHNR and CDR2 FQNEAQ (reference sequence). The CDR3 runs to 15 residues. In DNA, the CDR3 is TGTGCCAGCAGCCCGGGACAGGGCTTTGTGGAGACCCAGTACTTC. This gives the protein CASSPGQGFVETQYF.

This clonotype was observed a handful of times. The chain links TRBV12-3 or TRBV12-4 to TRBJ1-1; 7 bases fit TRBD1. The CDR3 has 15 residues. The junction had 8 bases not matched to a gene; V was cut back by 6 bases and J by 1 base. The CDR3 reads CASRPTGVTNTEAFF. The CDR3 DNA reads TGTGCCAGCAGACCAACAGGGGTAACGAACACTGAAGCTTTCTTT.

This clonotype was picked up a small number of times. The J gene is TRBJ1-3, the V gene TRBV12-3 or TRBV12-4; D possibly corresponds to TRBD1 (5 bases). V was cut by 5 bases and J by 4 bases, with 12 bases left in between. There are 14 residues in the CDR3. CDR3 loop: CASSMAGEGNTIYF. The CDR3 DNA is TGTGCCAGCAGTATGGCGGGGGAGGGAAACACCATATATTTT.

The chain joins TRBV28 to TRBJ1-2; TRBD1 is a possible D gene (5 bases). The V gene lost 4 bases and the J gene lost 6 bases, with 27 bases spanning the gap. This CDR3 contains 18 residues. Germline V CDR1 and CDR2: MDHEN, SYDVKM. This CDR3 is CASSSPGGFDMGSDGYTF. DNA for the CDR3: TGTGCCAGCAGTTCCCCCGGGGGTTTTGACATGGGAAGCGATGGCTACACCTTC.

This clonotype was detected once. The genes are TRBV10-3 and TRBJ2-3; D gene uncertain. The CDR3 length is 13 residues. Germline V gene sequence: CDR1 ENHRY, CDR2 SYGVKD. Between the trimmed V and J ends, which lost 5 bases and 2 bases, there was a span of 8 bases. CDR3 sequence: CAISRLVTDTQYF. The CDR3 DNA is TGTGCCATCAGTCGCCTGGTCACAGATACGCAGTATTTT.